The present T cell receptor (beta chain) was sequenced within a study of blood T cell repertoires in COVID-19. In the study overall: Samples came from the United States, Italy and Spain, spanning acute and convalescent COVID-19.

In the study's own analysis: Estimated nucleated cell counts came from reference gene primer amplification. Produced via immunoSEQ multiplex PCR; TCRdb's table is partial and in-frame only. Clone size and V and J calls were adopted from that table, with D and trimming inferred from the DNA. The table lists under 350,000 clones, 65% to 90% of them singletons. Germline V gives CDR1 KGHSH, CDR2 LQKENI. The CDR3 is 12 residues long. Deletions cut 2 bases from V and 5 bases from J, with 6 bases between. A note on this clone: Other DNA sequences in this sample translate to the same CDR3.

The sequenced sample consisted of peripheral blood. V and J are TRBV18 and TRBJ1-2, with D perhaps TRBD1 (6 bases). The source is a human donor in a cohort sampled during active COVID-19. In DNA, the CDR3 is TGTGCCAGCTCACCAGGACAGTATGGCTACACCTTC. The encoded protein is CASSPGQYGYTF. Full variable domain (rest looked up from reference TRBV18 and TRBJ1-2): NAGVMQNPRHLVRRRGQEARLRCSPMKGHSHVYWYRQLPEEGLKFMVYLQKENIIDESGMPKERFSAEFPKEGPSILRIQQVVRGDSAAYFCASSPGQYGYTFGSGTRLTVV.